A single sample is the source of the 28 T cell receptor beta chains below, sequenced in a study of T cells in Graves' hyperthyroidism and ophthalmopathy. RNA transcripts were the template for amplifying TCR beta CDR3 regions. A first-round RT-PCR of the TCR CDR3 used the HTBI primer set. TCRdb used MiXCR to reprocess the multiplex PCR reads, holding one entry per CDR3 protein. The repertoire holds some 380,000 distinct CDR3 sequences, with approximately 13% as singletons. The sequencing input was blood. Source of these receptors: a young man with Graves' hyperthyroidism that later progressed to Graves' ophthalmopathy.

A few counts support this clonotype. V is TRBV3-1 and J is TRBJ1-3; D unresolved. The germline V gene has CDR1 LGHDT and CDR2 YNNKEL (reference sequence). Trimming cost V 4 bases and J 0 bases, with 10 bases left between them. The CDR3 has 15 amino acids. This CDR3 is CASSRAGSSGNTIYF. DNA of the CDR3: TGTGCCAGCAGCCGGGCCGGATCCTCTGGAAACACCATATATTTT.

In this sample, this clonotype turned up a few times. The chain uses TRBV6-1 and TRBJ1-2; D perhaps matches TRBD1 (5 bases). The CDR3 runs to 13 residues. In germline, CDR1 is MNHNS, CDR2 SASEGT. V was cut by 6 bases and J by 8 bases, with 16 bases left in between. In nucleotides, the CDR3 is TGTGCCAGCAGGGACACCCTGGCAGGCGGCTACACCTTC. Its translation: CASRDTLAGGYTF.

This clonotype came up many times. CDR3: CASSPTTANTEAFF. The CDR3 nucleotides are TGTGCCAGCTCACCAACGACAGCGAACACTGAAGCTTTCTTT. The J gene is TRBJ1-1, the V gene TRBV18; weak D call: TRBD1 (5 bases). Germline CDR1 is KGHSH and CDR2 is LQKENI. This CDR3 spans 14 amino acids. The germline V and J ends were trimmed by 2 bases and 1 base, with 8 bases remaining between them.

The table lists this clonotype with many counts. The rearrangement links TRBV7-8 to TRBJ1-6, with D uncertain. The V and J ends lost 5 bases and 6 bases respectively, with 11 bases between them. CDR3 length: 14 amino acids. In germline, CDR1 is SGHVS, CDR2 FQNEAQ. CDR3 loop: CASSPAVGNSPLHF. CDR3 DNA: TGTGCCAGCAGCCCCGCCGTCGGTAATTCACCCCTCCACTTT.

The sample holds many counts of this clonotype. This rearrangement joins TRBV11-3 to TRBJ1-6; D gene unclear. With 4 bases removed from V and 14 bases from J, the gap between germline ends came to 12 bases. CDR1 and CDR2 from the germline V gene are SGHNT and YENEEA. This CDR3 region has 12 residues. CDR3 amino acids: CASSYYPSSLHF. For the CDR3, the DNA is TGTGCCAGCAGCTACTACCCGTCATCCCTCCACTTT.

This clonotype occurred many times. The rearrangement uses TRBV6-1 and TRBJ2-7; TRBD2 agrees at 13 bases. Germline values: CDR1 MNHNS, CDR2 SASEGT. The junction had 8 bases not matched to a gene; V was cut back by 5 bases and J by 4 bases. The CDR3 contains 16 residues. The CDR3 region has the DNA TGTGCCAGCAGTAGAGGACTAGCGGGGGTTTTATACGAGCAGTACTTC. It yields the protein CASSRGLAGVLYEQYF.

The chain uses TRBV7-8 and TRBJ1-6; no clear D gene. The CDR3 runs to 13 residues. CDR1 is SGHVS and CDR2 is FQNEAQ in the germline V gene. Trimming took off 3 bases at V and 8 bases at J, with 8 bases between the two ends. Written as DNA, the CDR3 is TGTGCCAGCAGCTTTGTGTGGGATTCACCCCTCCACTTT. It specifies CASSFVWDSPLHF.

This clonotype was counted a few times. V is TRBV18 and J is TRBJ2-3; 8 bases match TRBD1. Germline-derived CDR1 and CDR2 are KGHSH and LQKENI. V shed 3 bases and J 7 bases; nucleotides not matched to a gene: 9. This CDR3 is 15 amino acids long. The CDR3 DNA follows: TGTGCCAGCTCACCGTCCCAGGACAGGGTAAATACGCAGTATTTT. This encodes CASSPSQDRVNTQYF.

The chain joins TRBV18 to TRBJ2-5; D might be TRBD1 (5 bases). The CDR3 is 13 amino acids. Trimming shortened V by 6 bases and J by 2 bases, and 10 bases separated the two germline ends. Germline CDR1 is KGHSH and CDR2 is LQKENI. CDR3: CASSASGQETQYF. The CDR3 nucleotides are TGTGCCAGCTCGGCCTCAGGGCAAGAGACCCAGTACTTC.

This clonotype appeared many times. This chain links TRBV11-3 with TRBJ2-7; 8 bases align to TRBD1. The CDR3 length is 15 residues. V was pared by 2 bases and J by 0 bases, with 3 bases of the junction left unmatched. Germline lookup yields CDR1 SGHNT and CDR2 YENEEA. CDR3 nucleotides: TGTGCCAGCAGCTTATGGACAGGGAGCTCCTACGAGCAGTACTTC. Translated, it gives CASSLWTGSSYEQYF.

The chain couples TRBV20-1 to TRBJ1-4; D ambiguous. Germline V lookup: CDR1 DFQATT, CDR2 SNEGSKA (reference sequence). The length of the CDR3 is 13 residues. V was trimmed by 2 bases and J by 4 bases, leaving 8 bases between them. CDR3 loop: CSARLGRNEKLFF. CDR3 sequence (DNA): TGCAGTGCTAGATTGGGCCGTAATGAAAAACTGTTTTTT.

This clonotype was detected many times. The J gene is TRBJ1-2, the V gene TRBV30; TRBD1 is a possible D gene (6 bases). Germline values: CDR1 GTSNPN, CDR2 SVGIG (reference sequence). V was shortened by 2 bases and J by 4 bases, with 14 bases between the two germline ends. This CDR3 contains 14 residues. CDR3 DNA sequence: TGTGCCTGGAGTCCTCCCTGGACAGCCTATGGCTACACCTTC. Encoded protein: CAWSPPWTAYGYTF.

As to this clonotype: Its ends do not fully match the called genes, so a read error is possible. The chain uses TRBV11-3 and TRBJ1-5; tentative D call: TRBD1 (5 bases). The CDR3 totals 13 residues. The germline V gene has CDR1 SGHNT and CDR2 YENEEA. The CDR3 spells CASSLRGNQPHHF. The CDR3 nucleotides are TGTGCCAGCAGCTTAAGGGGAAATCAGCCCCATCATTTT.

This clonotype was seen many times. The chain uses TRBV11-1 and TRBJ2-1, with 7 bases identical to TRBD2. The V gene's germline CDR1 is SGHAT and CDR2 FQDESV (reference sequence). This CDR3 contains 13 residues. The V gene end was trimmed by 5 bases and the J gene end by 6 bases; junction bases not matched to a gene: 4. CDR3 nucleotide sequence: TGTGCCAGCAGCACCAGACTAGCCAATGAGCAGTTCTTC. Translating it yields CASSTRLANEQFF.

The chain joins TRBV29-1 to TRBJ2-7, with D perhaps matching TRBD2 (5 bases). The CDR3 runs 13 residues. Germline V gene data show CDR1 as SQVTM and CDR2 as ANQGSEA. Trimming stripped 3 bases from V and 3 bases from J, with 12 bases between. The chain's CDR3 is CSVETQEGYEQYF. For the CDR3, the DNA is TGCAGCGTTGAGACCCAAGAGGGCTACGAGCAGTACTTC.

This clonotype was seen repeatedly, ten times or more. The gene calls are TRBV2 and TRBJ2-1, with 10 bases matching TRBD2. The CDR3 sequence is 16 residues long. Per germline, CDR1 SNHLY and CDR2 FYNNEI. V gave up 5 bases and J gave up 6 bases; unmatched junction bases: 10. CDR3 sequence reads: CASSSQSGGAPNEQFF. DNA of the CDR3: TGTGCCAGCAGTTCCCAGAGCGGGGGGGCCCCCAATGAGCAGTTCTTC.

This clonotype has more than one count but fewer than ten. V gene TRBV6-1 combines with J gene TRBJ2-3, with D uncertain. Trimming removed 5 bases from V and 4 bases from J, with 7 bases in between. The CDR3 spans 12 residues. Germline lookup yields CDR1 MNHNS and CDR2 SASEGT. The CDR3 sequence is CASSFYPDTQYF. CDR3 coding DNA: TGTGCCAGCAGTTTTTACCCAGATACGCAGTATTTT.

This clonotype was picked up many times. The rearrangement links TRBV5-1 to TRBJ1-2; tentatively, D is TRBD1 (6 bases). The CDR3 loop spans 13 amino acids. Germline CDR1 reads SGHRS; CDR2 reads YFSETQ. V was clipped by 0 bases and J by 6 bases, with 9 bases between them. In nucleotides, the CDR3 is TGCGCCAGCAGCTTGGAGGGGGAGGATGGCTACACCTTC. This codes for CASSLEGEDGYTF. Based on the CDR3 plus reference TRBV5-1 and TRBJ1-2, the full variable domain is KAGVTQTPRYLIKTRGQQVTLSCSPISGHRSVSWYQQTPGQGLQFLFEYFSETQRNKGNFPGRFSGRQFSNSRSEMNVSTLELGDSALYLCASSLEGEDGYTFGSGTRLTVV.

The CDR3 coding sequence is TGTGCCAGCAGCGTGGGGGAGACTGAAGCTTTCTTT. It yields the protein CASSVGETEAFF. J is TRBJ1-1 and V is TRBV9; maybe TRBD1 (5 bases). V lost 2 bases, J lost 5 bases, and 7 bases lay in between. This CDR3 contains 12 residues. The germline gives CDR1 SGDLS, CDR2 YYNGEE.

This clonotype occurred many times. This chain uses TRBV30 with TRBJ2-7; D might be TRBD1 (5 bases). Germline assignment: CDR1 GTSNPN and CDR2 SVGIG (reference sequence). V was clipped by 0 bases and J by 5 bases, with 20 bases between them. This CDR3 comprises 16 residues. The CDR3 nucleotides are TGTGCCTGGAGTGTACTATCCCGTTGGGGCCGGGACGAGCAGTACTTC. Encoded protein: CAWSVLSRWGRDEQYF.

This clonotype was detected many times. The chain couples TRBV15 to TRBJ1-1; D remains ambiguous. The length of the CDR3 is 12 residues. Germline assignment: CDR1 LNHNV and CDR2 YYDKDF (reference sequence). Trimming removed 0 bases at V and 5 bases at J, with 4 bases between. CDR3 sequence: CATSREGTEAFF. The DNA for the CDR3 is TGTGCCACCAGCAGAGAAGGGACTGAAGCTTTCTTT.

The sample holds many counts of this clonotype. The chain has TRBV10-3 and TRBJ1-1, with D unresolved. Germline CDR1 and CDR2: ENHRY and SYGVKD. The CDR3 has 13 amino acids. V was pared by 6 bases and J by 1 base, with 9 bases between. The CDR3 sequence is CAIRPGSNTEAFF. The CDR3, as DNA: TGTGCCATCAGGCCAGGTTCGAACACTGAAGCTTTCTTT.

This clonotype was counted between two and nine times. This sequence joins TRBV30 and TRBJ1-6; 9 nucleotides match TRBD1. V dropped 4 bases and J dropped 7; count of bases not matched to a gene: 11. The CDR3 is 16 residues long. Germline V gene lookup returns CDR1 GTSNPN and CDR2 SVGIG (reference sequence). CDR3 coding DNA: TGTGCCTGGAATCCCCTCACCGGGACAGGGAATTCACCCCTCCACTTT. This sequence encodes CAWNPLTGTGNSPLHF. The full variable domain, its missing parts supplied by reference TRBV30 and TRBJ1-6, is SQTIHQWPATLVQPVGSPLSLECTVEGTSNPNLYWYRQAAGRGLQLLFYSVGIGQISSEVPQNLSASRPQDRQFILSSKKLLLSDSGFYLCAWNPLTGTGNSPLHFGNGTRLTVT.

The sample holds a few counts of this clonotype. The CDR3 is CASSQVRGSGYEQYF. The CDR3 coding sequence is TGCGCCAGCAGCCAAGTTCGGGGGTCCGGCTACGAGCAGTACTTC. The V gene is TRBV4-1, the J gene TRBJ2-7; a possible D gene is TRBD2 (6 bases). Germline V CDR1 and CDR2: MGHRA, YSYEKL. The CDR3 covers 15 residues. Trimming removed 1 base from V and 3 bases from J, with 13 bases in between.

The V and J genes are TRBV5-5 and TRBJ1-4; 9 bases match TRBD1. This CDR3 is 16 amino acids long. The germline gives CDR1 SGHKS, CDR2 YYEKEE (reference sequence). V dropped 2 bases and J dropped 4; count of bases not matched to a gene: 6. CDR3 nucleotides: TGTGCCAGCAGCTTACGGACAGGGGTTAATAATGAAAAACTGTTTTTT. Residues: CASSLRTGVNNEKLFF.

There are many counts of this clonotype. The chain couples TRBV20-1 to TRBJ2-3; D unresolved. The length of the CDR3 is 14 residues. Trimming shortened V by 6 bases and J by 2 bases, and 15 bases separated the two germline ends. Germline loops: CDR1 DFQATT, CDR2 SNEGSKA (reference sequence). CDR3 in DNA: TGCAGTGCCCAAGACTTCCCTCCCACAGATACGCAGTATTTT. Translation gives CSAQDFPPTDTQYF.

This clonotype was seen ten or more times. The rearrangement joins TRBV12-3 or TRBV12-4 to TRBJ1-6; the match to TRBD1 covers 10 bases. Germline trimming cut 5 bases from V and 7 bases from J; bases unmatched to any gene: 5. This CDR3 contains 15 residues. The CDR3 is CASSPRQGANSPLHF. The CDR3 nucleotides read TGTGCCAGCAGTCCCAGACAGGGGGCGAATTCACCCCTCCACTTT.

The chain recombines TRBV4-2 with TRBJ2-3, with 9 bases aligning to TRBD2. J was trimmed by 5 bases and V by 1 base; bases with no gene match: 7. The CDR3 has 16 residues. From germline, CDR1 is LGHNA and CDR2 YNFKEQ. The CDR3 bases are TGTGCCAGCAGCCAAGTTAAAGCGGGGGGTCTAGATACGCAGTATTTT. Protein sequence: CASSQVKAGGLDTQYF.